Below, one T cell receptor (beta chain) is given with its context. These data come from a study of blood T cell repertoires in COVID-19. The wider study: COVID-19 samples from acute and convalescent phases originated in the United States, Italy and Spain. Sources were T cells, B-cell-depleted T cells, or PBMCs; the material itself was cDNA or gDNA.

In the source study's methods: Nucleated cell number was recorded as an estimate derived from reference gene primer amplification. Only in-frame clones appear in the TCRdb table, and some are missing; sequencing was by immunoSEQ multiplex PCR. V, J and clone size derive from that table, while D and trimming were established from the DNA sequence. The table records about 62,000 clones, about nine tenths of them present only once. The V end lost 2 bases, the J end lost 4 bases, and 11 bases lay between the germline ends. Germline CDR1 is MNHEY and CDR2 is SVGAGI. The CDR3 has 14 amino acids. The chain links TRBV6-5 to TRBJ1-1; D may be TRBD1 (5 bases). Sequenced: peripheral blood. The TCR sequence derives from a woman at least 80 years old with acute or convalescent COVID-19. CDR3 residues: CASSYNAGGTEAFF. CDR3 bases: TGTGCCAGCAGTTACAATGCGGGGGGCACTGAAGCTTTCTTT.